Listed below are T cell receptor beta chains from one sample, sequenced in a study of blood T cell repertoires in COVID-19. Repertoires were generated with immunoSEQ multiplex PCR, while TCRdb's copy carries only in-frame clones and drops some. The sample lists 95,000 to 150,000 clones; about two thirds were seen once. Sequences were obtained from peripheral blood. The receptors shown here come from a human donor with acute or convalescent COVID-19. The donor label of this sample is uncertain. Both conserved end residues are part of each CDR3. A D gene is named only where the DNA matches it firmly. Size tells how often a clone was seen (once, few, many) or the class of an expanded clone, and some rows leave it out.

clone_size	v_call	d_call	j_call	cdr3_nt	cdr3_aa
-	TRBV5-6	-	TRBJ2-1	TGTGCCAGCAGCTTAGGGGGTGGCTCCTACAATGAGCAGTTCTTC	CASSLGGGSYNEQFF
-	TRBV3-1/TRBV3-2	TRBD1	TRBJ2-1	TGTGCCAGCAGCCTACCCGGGACAGGGGATTACAATGAGCAGTTCTTC	CASSLPGTGDYNEQFF
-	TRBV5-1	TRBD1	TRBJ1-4	TGCGCCAGCAGCCGACAGGGCCAGAATGAAAAACTGTTTTTT	CASSRQGQNEKLFF
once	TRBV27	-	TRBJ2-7	TGTGCCAGCAGTTTAAAGTCTACCTCCTACGAGCAGTACTTC	CASSLKSTSYEQYF
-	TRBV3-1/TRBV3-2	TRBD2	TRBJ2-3	TGTGCCAGCAGCCAAGGGGAGGGACCCAATTTT	CASSQGEGPNF
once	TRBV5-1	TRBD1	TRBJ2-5	TGCGCCAGCAGCCCAAGACAGGGCGGGGAGACCCAGTACTTC	CASSPRQGGETQYF
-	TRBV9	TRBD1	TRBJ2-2	TGTGCCAGCAGCGTAGGGACAGGTCACTCCAGTACCGGGGAGCTGTTTTTT	CASSVGTGHSSTGELFF
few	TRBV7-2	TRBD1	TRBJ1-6	TGTGCCAGCAGCCAGACAGGGTTTAATTCACCCCTCCACTTT	CASSQTGFNSPLHF
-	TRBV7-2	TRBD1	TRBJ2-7	TGTGCCAGCAGCCTAGGGACAGGCTCATACGAGCAGTACTTC	CASSLGTGSYEQYF
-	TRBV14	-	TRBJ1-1	TGTGCCAGCAGCTCTCCCGGGATGAACACTGAAGCTTTCTTT	CASSSPGMNTEAFF
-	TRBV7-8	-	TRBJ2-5	TGTGCCAGCAGCCTAAACACGGGGACCCAGTACTTC	CASSLNTGTQYF
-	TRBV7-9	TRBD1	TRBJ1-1	TGTGCCAGCAGCTTTCTAGGAAGACAGGGATCCTATAAAGCTTTCTTT	CASSFLGRQGSYKAFF
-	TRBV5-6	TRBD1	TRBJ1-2	TGTGCCAGCAGCCTCGCGTACAGGGGGCCTTTTAGTGGCTACACCTTC	CASSLAYRGPFSGYTF
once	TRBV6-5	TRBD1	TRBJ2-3	TGTGCCAGCAGCGGGACAGGGTTTTCAGATACGCAGTATTTT	CASSGTGFSDTQYF
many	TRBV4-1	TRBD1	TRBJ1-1	TGCGCCAGCAGCCAAGGCGGGGGACAGGGGGCACGAAGGACTGAAGCTTTCTTT	CASSQGGGQGARRTEAFF
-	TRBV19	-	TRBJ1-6	TGTGCCAGTAGTAATCAACAGGGTCAGAATTCACCCCTCCACTTT	CASSNQQGQNSPLHF
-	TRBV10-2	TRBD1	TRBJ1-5	TGCGCCAGCAGAGGACAGGGAGGTCAGCCCCAGCATTTT	CASRGQGGQPQHF
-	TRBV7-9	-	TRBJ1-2	TGTGCCAGCAGCTTACTAGGGGATGGCTACACCTTC	CASSLLGDGYTF
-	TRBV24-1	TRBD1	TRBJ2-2	TGTGCCACGCGAGCCGGGACAGGAGCGAACACCGGGGAGCTGTTTTTT	CATRAGTGANTGELFF
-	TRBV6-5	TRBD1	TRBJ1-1	TGTGCCAGCGCCAGGGGGCGACCCATCGAAGCTTTCTTT	CASARGRPIEAFF
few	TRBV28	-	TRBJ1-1	TGTGCCAGCAGGTCCGACAGATCTAACACTGAAGCTTTCTTT	CASRSDRSNTEAFF
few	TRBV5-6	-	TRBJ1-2	TGTGCCAGCAGCCGTATAACAGGGACCTATGGCTACACCTTC	CASSRITGTYGYTF
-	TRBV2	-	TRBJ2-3	TGTGCCAGCAGTGATCTTCCCTGGAGGACGCAGTATTTT	CASSDLPWRTQYF
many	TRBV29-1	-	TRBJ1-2	TGCAGCGTTCTCCCGGTAGCTAACTATGGCTACACCTTC	CSVLPVANYGYTF
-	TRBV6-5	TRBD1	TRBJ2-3	TGTGCCAGCAGTCCTGCGACAGGGGGCACAGATACGCAGTATTTT	CASSPATGGTDTQYF
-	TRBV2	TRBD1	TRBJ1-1	TGTGCCAGCAGTGAGTGGACAGGGGGAACTGAAGCTTTCTTT	CASSEWTGGTEAFF
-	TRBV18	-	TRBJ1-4	TGTGCCAGCTCACCATCCGCCGGGGGGGAAAAACTGTTTTTT	CASSPSAGGEKLFF
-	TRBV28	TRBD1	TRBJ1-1	TGTGCCAGCAGACGCGGGGGGACAGGGGTGAGGAACACTGAAGCTTTCTTT	CASRRGGTGVRNTEAFF
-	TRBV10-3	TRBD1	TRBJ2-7	TGTGCCATCAGCAGGGGGCCATCCTACGAGCAGTACTTC	CAISRGPSYEQYF
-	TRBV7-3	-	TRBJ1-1	TGTGCCAGCAGCTTATGGGGGTGGAGGGCGAACACTGAAGCTTTCTTT	CASSLWGWRANTEAFF
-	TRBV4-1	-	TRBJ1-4	TGCGCCAGCAGCCAAGTTACCAAGTTCCGGGGTGAAAAACTGTTTTTT	CASSQVTKFRGEKLFF
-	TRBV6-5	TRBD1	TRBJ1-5	TGTGCCAGCAGGCCGGGACAGGGGGCTTATCAGCCCCAGCATTTT	CASRPGQGAYQPQHF
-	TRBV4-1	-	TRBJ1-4	TGCGCCAGCAGCCAAGCCCAGGGAGGGTATAGGGAAAAACTGTTTTTT	CASSQAQGGYREKLFF
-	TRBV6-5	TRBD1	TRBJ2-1	TGTGCCAGCAGCTACGGACAGGGAGGAAAAAATGAGCAGTTCTTC	CASSYGQGGKNEQFF
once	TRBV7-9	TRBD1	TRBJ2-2	TGTGCCAGCAGCTTAGCCGGGACAGGGAACACCGGGGAGCTGTTTTTT	CASSLAGTGNTGELFF
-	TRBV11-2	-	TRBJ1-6	TGTGCCAGCAGCCTTAGGGGGTGGAATTCACCCCTCCACTTT	CASSLRGWNSPLHF
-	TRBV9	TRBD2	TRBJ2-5	TGTGCCAGCAGCGTAGGGGTAGCGGGCCGAGAGACCCAGTACTTC	CASSVGVAGRETQYF
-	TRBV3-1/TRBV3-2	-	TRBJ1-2	TGTGCCAGCAGCCAAGGGGTGCAGGGGTGGGGCTATGGCTACACCTTC	CASSQGVQGWGYGYTF
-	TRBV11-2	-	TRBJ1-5	TGTGCCAGCAGCTTAGAACGGGATCAGCCCCAGCATTTT	CASSLERDQPQHF
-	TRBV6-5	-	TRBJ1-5	TGTGCCAGCAGTTCGGGAGGGGTCAGCAATCAGCCCCAGCATTTT	CASSSGGVSNQPQHF
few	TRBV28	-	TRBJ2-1	TGTGCCAGCCTCCCTGGGGGGAGCTCCTACAATGAGCAGTTCTTC	CASLPGGSSYNEQFF
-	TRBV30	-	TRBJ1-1	TGTGCCTGGAGTGTCGGTGGTGTGGGGAGGACTGAAGCTTTCTTT	CAWSVGGVGRTEAFF
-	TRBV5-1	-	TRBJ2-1	TGCGCCAGCGATGATTTGAATAGCAATGAGCAGTTCTTC	CASDDLNSNEQFF